This entry concerns a single T cell receptor (beta chain). This clone was observed a handful of times. Its antigen remains unidentified. Mismatch with germline at one junction end may stem from a read error. This entry comes from a study of CD8+ T cells in alopecia areata (dated by TCRdb to the late 2010s). About the investigation overall: The treated patients, all with moderate-to-severe alopecia areata, were enrolled in an open-label pilot trial of oral tofacitinib given at 5 to 10 mg twice daily. Tofacitinib was administered for 6 to 18 months, and 6 months of follow-up off drug were then conducted to assess delayed response and recurrence. The study used high-throughput TCRbeta sequencing to examine T cell clonal expansion in alopecia areata, in both the C3H/HeJ mouse model and human patients. On the human side, TCRbeta sequencing was run on scalp tissue and on sorted CD4+ and CD8+ peripheral blood T cells from healthy controls and from alopecia areata patients with either patchy or totalis/universalis disease. Biopsies were taken from tofacitinib-treated patients at baseline and again at 4 and 24 weeks into treatment, and several of those patients also had a later scalp biopsy. Scalp clonality was compared among normal scalp (n=4), patchy alopecia areata scalp (n=8), and alopecia totalis/universalis scalp (n=8). RNA was extracted with the PAXgene miRNA kit for fixed scalp, the miRNeasy kit for PBMCs, and the RNeasy kit for mouse skin. Amplification of TCRbeta CDR3 regions was done by immunoSEQ multiplex PCR using 35 Vbeta forward primers and 13 Jbeta reverse primers.

From alopecia areata patients, peripheral blood was collected along with lesional scalp punch biopsies. PBMCs were separated by density centrifugation and stained for CD3, CD4 and CD8, after which CD4+ and CD8+ T cells were sorted on a FACSAria. The CDR3 runs 16 amino acids, cysteine and phenylalanine included. Here the CDR3 DNA is all that survives: 48 bases in frame from base 1. CDR1 SGHRS and CDR2 YFSETQ are derived from the germline V gene. Libraries were built with the immunoSEQ multiplex PCR assay. RNA was extracted from all samples and reverse transcribed into cDNA as template for TCR sequencing. First-strand cDNA was synthesized with SuperScript III using a 2:1 mix of oligo-dT and random hexamers. A synthetic immune receptor repertoire was used to assess amplification bias, and residual bias was removed computationally. In the authors' own workflow: Raw reads were preprocessed for error removal, and CDR3 was defined according to IMGT conventions as running from the conserved cysteine to phenylalanine. Clonality was calculated as 1 minus Shannon entropy normalized by log2 of the number of productive unique TCRs. Whether scalp clones were CD4 or CD8 was inferred by matching scalp TCRbeta sequences against CD4 and CD8 repertoires sorted from blood. This is the immuneACCESS table as TCRdb keeps it, with only in-frame sequences that have V and J called. A part of the clones is gone; compared with another copy, unresolved V genes explain less than half, and the rest is unexplained. The V and J calls and clone size come from that table; D and trimming were worked out from the DNA. In this sample the table shows about 160,000 clones, approximately 50% of which occur a single time. Of the sample, around 7% falls within the top ten clones.

Here is what the overall study found, with its caveats: TCR sequences shared between patients were less clear than in mice, possibly partly because of HLA diversity in the patient population. Higher clonality and more expanded CD8+ clones were observed in lesional scalp than in normal scalp, particularly in alopecia totalis/universalis, a finding suggestive of antigenic drive. Scalp TCR repertoire analysis is complicated because resident alphabeta T cells in normal human skin are also sequenced, whereas mouse skin is dominated by gammadelta T cells.

The chain employs TRBV5-1 and TRBJ1-1; possibly the D gene is TRBD1, per 6 matching bases. This sequence was found in a human donor with alopecia areata. Sequencing was done on a sample of CD4+ T cells sorted from blood. This receptor has the CDR3 CASSRGQALEHPARLF. In nucleotide form, the sequence is TGCGCCAGCAGCCGGGGGCAGGCATTGGAACATCCTGCGCGTCTCTTT.